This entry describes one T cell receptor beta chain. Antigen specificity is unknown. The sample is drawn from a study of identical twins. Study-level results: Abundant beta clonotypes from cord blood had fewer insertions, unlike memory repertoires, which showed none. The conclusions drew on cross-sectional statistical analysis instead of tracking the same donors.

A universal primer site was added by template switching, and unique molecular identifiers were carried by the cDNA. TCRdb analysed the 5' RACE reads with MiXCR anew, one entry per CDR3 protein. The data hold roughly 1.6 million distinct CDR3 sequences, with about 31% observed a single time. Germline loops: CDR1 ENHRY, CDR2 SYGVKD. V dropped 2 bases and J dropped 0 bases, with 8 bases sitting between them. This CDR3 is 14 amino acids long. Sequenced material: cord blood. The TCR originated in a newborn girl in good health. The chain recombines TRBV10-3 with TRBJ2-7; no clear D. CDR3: CAISERRASYEQYF. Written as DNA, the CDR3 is TGTGCCATCAGTGAGAGAAGGGCCTCCTACGAGCAGTACTTC.